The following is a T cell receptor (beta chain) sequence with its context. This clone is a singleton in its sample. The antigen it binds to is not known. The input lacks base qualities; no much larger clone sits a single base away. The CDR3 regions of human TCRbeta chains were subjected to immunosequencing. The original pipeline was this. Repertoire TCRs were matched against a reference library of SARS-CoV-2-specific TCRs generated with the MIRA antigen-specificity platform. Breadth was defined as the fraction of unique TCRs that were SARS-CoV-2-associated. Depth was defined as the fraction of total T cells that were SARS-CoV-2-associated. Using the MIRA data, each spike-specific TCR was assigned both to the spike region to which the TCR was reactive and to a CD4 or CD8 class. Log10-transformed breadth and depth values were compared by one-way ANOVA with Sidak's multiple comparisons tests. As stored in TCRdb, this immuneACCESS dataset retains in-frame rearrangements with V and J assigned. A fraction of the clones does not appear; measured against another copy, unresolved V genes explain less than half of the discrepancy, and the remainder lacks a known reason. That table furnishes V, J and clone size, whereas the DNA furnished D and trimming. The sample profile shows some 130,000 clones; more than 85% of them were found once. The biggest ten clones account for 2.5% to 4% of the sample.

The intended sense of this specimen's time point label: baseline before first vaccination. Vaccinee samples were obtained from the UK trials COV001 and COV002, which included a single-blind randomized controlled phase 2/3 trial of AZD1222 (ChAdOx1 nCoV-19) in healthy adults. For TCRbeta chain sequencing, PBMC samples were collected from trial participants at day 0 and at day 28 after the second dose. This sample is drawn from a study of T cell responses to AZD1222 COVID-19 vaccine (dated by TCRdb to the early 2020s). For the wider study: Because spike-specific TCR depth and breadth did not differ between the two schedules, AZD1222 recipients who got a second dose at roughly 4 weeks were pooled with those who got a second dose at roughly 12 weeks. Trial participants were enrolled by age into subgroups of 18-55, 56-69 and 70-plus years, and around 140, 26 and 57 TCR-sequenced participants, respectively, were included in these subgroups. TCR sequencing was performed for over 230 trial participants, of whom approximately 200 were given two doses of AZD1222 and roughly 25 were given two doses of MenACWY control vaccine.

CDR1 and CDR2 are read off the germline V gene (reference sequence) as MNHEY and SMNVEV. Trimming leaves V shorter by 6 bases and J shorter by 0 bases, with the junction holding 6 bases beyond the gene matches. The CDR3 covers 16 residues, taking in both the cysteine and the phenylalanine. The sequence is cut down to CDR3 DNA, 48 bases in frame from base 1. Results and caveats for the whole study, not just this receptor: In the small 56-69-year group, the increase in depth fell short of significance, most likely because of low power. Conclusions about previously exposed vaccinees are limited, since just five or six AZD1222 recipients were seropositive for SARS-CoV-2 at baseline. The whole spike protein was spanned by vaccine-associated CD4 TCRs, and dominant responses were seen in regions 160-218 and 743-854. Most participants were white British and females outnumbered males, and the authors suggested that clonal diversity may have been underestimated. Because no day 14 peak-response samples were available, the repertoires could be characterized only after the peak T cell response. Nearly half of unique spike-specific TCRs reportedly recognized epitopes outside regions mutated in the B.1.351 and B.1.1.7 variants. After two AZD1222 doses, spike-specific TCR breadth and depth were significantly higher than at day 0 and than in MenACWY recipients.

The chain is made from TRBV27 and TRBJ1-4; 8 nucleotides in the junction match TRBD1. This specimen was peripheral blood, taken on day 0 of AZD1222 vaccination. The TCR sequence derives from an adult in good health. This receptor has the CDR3 CASSQSTGATNEKLFF. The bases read TGTGCCAGCAGCCAATCGACAGGGGCAACTAATGAAAAACTGTTTTTT.